This TCR beta chain originates from a study of Graves' ophthalmopathy and Graves' hyperthyroidism. Amplifying from RNA transcripts, the study obtained TCR beta CDR3 regions. Second-round multiplex PCR came after a first-round RT-PCR that employed HTBI primers. TCRdb re-derived calls from the multiplex PCR reads in MiXCR, one entry per CDR3 protein. The repertoire holds approximately 380,000 distinct CDR3 sequences, with 20% to 25% as singletons. This clonotype appeared many times. Germline V gene lookup returns CDR1 SGHRS and CDR2 YFSETQ. CDR3 size: 13 residues. V dropped 4 bases and J dropped 13 bases, with 20 bases sitting between them.

This receptor was identified in a woman under 30 with stable Graves' hyperthyroidism. Sequences were obtained from peripheral blood. The chain couples TRBV5-1 to TRBJ1-2; a possible D gene is TRBD1 (6 bases). This chain's CDR3 is CASSRTTGGFPTF. CDR3 nucleotides: TGCGCCAGCAGCCGAACGACAGGCGGGTTCCCCACCTTC.